The 20 T cell receptor beta chains below all came from one sample that was sequenced in a study of blood T cell repertoires in COVID-19. Assay used: immunoSEQ multiplex PCR; TCRdb lists only in-frame clones, some missing. The data contain about 230,000 clones, 84% of them seen just once; the ten biggest clones take up approximately 4.4%. Sequenced: peripheral blood. The receptors originated from a man aged 50-59 years with active or convalescent COVID-19.

This rearrangement joins TRBV7-5 to TRBJ1-2; TRBD1 is taken as the D call from the table, unchecked against the DNA. TRBV7-5 is flagged as a pseudogene. The CDR3 totals 12 residues. The CDR3 DNA reads as TGTGTCAGAAGTTGGGACAGAATCGGCCACACCTTC. This sequence encodes CVRSWDRIGHTF.

This chain connects TRBV29-1 to TRBJ1-2; D is perhaps TRBD1 (6 bases). CDR3 length: 14 residues. The V gene lost 0 bases and the J gene lost 2 bases, with 10 bases spanning the gap. The germline V gene encodes CDR1 SQVTM and CDR2 ANQGSEA. Here the CDR3 DNA reads TGCAGCGTTGAAGATGAGGGGGAAAACTATGGCTACACCTTC. This translates into CSVEDEGENYGYTF.

The count of this clone is one. CDR3 protein: CASSLRAGGFGTEAFF. The CDR3 DNA sequence: TGTGCCAGCAGCTTGAGGGCAGGGGGCTTCGGCACTGAAGCTTTCTTT. The J gene is TRBJ1-1, the V gene TRBV11-1, with 8 bases identical to TRBD1. Germline CDR1 and CDR2: SGHAT and FQDESV (reference sequence). V dropped 3 bases and J dropped 4; count of bases not matched to a gene: 10. The CDR3 runs 16 residues.

This chain joins TRBV10-3 and TRBJ1-3, with no clear D. Trimming removed 0 bases from V and 4 bases from J, with 13 bases in between. Looked up from germline, CDR1 is ENHRY and CDR2 is SYGVKD. CDR3 length equals 16 residues. The CDR3 is CAISESGSSRGNTIYF. Here the CDR3 DNA reads TGTGCCATCAGTGAGTCAGGATCCTCCAGGGGAAACACCATATATTTT.

The chain employs TRBV9 and TRBJ1-3, with D unresolved. V was shortened by 1 base and J by 8 bases, with 16 bases between the two germline ends. This CDR3 contains 15 residues. Germline lookup yields CDR1 SGDLS and CDR2 YYNGEE. CDR3 in amino acids: CASSVFGLGADTIYF. For the CDR3, the DNA is TGTGCCAGCAGCGTATTCGGGTTAGGTGCGGACACCATATATTTT.

The chain has TRBV2 and TRBJ2-7; tentative D call: TRBD1 (6 bases). V was trimmed by 1 base and J by 7 bases, leaving 11 bases between them. CDR1 and CDR2 from the germline V gene are SNHLY and FYNNEI. The CDR3 has 13 amino acids. The CDR3 spells CASSEGTDGEQYF. The CDR3 bases are TGTGCCAGCAGTGAAGGGACAGACGGGGAGCAGTACTTC.

The chain couples TRBV6-5 to TRBJ1-5, with TRBD1 identical over 9 bases. Losses at the gene ends were 9 bases for V and 2 bases for J; bases not matched to a gene: 8. CDR1 is MNHEY, CDR2 SVGAGI, per germline. This CDR3 spans 15 amino acids. CDR3 DNA sequence: TGTGCCAGTAAAAAGGGACAGGGTGGCAATCAGCCCCAGCATTTT. This sequence encodes CASKKGQGGNQPQHF.

The chain recombines TRBV6-1 with TRBJ1-4; D gene uncertain. This CDR3 has 15 residues. Germline values: CDR1 MNHNS, CDR2 SASEGT. Trimming stripped 3 bases from V and 0 bases from J, with 8 bases between. CDR3 residues: CASSDRKATNEKLFF. CDR3 nucleotides: TGTGCCAGCAGTGACAGGAAGGCAACTAATGAAAAACTGTTTTTT.

The V gene is TRBV18, the J gene TRBJ1-3; D not resolved. Germline CDR1 and CDR2: KGHSH and LQKENI. V was pared by 1 base and J by 3 bases, with 7 bases between. The CDR3 covers 14 residues. In nucleotides, the CDR3 is TGTGCCAGCTCACCACAAACAGATGGAAACACCATATATTTT. Translated, it gives CASSPQTDGNTIYF.

This clone was recorded once. This chain joins TRBV6-2 or TRBV6-3 and TRBJ1-5; the D is unclear. Germline V CDR1 and CDR2: MNHEY, SVGEGT. The CDR3 is 15 amino acids. Trimming stripped 2 bases from V and 4 bases from J, with 12 bases between. DNA for the CDR3: TGTGCCAGCAGTTACAGGATAGGAGGGAATCAGCCCCAGCATTTT. Its translation: CASSYRIGGNQPQHF.

This clone has just a few counts. The J gene is TRBJ2-1, the V gene TRBV7-2; TRBD1 aligns across 12 bases. The CDR3 is made up of 16 amino acids. CDR1 is SGHTA and CDR2 is FQGNSA in the germline V gene. With V trimmed by 5 bases and J by 4 bases, 6 bases remained unmatched. The CDR3 nucleotides read TGTGCCAGCAGCATCCCGGGACAGGGGGCTTACAATGAGCAGTTCTTC. It codes for CASSIPGQGAYNEQFF.

The chain uses TRBV3-1 (or the pseudogene TRBV3-2) and TRBJ2-5, with D possibly matching TRBD2 (6 bases). This CDR3 region has 15 residues. Looked up from germline, CDR1 is LGHDT and CDR2 is YNNKEL (reference sequence). V was shortened by 2 bases and J by 7 bases, with 17 bases between the two germline ends. CDR3: CASSQQPGRRWTQYF. In DNA form, the CDR3 reads TGTGCCAGCAGCCAACAACCAGGGAGGCGATGGACCCAGTACTTC.

In this sample, this clone turned up a few times. CDR3 amino acids: CASRPSGQWETQYF. CDR3 sequence (DNA): TGTGCCAGCAGACCCTCGGGACAGTGGGAGACCCAGTACTTC. V and J are TRBV6-5 and TRBJ2-5; 7 bases align to TRBD1. Germline V lookup: CDR1 MNHEY, CDR2 SVGAGI. CDR3 length: 14 amino acids. Trimming cost V 6 bases and J 5 bases; bases outside gene matches: 9.

The rearrangement links TRBV10-3 to TRBJ2-7; D not certain. This CDR3 is 13 amino acids long. Between the trimmed V and J ends, which lost 2 bases and 4 bases, there was a span of 9 bases. CDR1 and CDR2 (germline): ENHRY, SYGVKD. The CDR3 nucleotides are TGTGCCATCAGTGAGGGGCAGCCGTACGAGCAGTACTTC. Translated: CAISEGQPYEQYF.

The gene calls are TRBV28 and TRBJ2-5; 11 bases fit TRBD2. Germline assignment: CDR1 MDHEN and CDR2 SYDVKM. Trimming removed 6 bases from V and 6 bases from J; junction bases left unmatched: 6. The CDR3 has 14 amino acids. The CDR3 nucleotides are TGTGCCAGCAGGCTTAGCGGGGGGGCAAAGACCCAGTACTTC. As protein: CASRLSGGAKTQYF.

V and J are TRBV6-2 or TRBV6-3 and TRBJ2-7; D is unresolved. Germline assignment: CDR1 MNHEY and CDR2 SVGEGT. Trimming stripped 5 bases from V and 4 bases from J, with 9 bases between. The CDR3 contains 12 residues. CDR3 nucleotides: TGTGCCAGCAGTCTAGGTGGGTACGAGCAGTACTTC. Its protein is CASSLGGYEQYF.

The J gene is TRBJ2-7, the V gene TRBV7-8, with TRBD1 identical over 7 bases. The CDR3 runs to 14 residues. With 5 bases clipped from V and 3 bases from J, the junction kept 7 bases outside the gene matches. Germline loops: CDR1 SGHVS, CDR2 FQNEAQ. The CDR3 sequence: CASSIGTANYEQYF. The DNA of the CDR3 is TGTGCCAGCAGCATCGGGACAGCCAACTACGAGCAGTACTTC. Looking up the rest from reference TRBV7-8 and TRBJ2-7 gives the full variable domain: GAGVSQSPRYKVAKRGQDVALRCDPISGHVSLFWYQQALGQGPEFLTYFQNEAQLDKSGLPSDRFFAERPEGSVSTLKIQRTQQEDSAVYLCASSIGTANYEQYFGPGTRLTVT.

The chain links TRBV6-2 or TRBV6-3 to TRBJ2-7; D is unresolved. The CDR3 is 14 amino acids. V was shortened by 3 bases and J by 2 bases, with 11 bases between the two germline ends. Germline V lookup: CDR1 MNHEY, CDR2 SVGEGT. CDR3 coding DNA: TGTGCCAGCAGTTATAGCCTCATACCCTACGAGCAGTACTTC. Protein sequence: CASSYSLIPYEQYF.

This chain joins TRBV7-8 and TRBJ2-3, with TRBD2 matching over 10 bases. Germline-derived CDR1 and CDR2 are SGHVS and FQNEAQ. The trim removed 3 bases at V and 5 bases at J, leaving 2 bases unmatched. The CDR3 is made up of 14 amino acids. CDR3: CASSLVAGGDTQYF. DNA for the CDR3: TGTGCCAGCAGCTTGGTAGCGGGGGGAGATACGCAGTATTTT.

V usage is TRBV9 and J usage is TRBJ2-1; D perhaps matches TRBD1 (6 bases). The V and J ends lost 4 bases and 0 bases respectively, with 14 bases between them. CDR1 is SGDLS, CDR2 YYNGEE, per germline. The CDR3 has 16 residues. CDR3 amino acids: CASSPHDRSSYNEQFF. The CDR3 DNA reads as TGTGCCAGCAGCCCACACGACAGGAGCTCCTACAATGAGCAGTTCTTC.